These 29 T cell receptor beta chains came from one sample sequenced in a study of radiotherapy plus CTLA-4 blockade in lung cancer. Only in-frame clones appear in the TCRdb table, and some are missing; sequencing was by immunoSEQ multiplex PCR. This table holds tens of thousands of clones, 84% found once. Sequencing was performed on peripheral blood, taken from a patient treated with radiotherapy plus ipilimumab. These receptors were obtained from a human donor with non-small cell lung cancer whose response to radiotherapy plus ipilimumab could not be evaluated.

The gene calls are TRBV7-3 and TRBJ2-1; TRBD2 matches 7 bases. V trimming: 8 bases; J trimming: 8 bases; junction bases outside the gene matches: 9. Germline CDR1 and CDR2: SGHTA and FQGTGA. This CDR3 comprises 13 residues. CDR3 residues: CASRDSGSDEQFF. For the CDR3, the DNA is TGTGCCAGCCGTGATAGCGGGTCGGATGAGCAGTTCTTC.

This clone was picked up one time. The chain links TRBV11-2 to TRBJ2-7; 14 positions match TRBD2. The CDR3 covers 15 residues. J was trimmed by 3 bases and V by 5 bases; bases with no gene match: 3. Germline CDR1 and CDR2: SGHAT and FQNNGV. The CDR3 region has the DNA TGTGCCAGCAGCCCAGGGACTAGCGGGAGCTACGAGCAGTACTTC. Protein sequence: CASSPGTSGSYEQYF.

The chain uses TRBV28 and TRBJ2-7; D remains ambiguous. V lost 4 bases and J lost 6, with 10 bases in between. Germline-derived CDR1 and CDR2 are MDHEN and SYDVKM. This CDR3 comprises 12 residues. DNA of the CDR3: TGTGCCAGCAGTTCCAGCGCCTCCGAGCAGTACTTC. Its protein is CASSSSASEQYF.

The V and J genes are TRBV9 and TRBJ1-1; 7 bases are shared with TRBD1. Trimming removed 3 bases from V and 3 bases from J; junction bases left unmatched: 5. Per the germline V gene, CDR1 is SGDLS and CDR2 is YYNGEE. CDR3 length: 14 residues. The CDR3: CASSAGTVDTEAFF. The CDR3 DNA reads TGTGCCAGCAGCGCTGGGACAGTCGACACTGAAGCTTTCTTT.

The rearrangement joins TRBV11-2 to TRBJ2-7; 7 bases fit TRBD2. Germline CDR1 reads SGHAT; CDR2 reads FQNNGV. J gave up 6 bases and V 2 bases, and 13 bases lay outside the gene matches. The CDR3 consists of 16 residues. The CDR3 nucleotides read TGTGCCAGCAGCTTATTGGGTGCGGGAGAAGGACGCGAGCAGTACTTC. Translated, it gives CASSLLGAGEGREQYF.

The V gene is TRBV27, the J gene TRBJ1-6, with D tentatively TRBD1 (6 bases). The CDR3 length is 14 residues. V lost 6 bases, J lost 7 bases, and 13 bases lay in between. The germline V gene has CDR1 MNHEY and CDR2 SMNVEV (reference sequence). The chain's CDR3 is CASRKGGLNSPLHF. CDR3 sequence (DNA): TGTGCCAGCAGAAAAGGGGGTTTGAATTCACCCCTCCACTTT.

This chain links TRBV19 with TRBJ1-5, with D tentatively TRBD1 (5 bases). The germline V and J ends were trimmed by 7 bases and 6 bases, with 19 bases remaining between them. Germline lookup yields CDR1 LNHDA and CDR2 SQIVND (reference sequence). This CDR3 has 15 residues. The CDR3 sequence: CASKGTFTVPQPQHF. In nucleotides, the CDR3 is TGTGCCAGTAAGGGGACTTTTACCGTCCCTCAGCCCCAGCATTTT.

This clone came up a few times. This sequence joins TRBV7-9 and TRBJ2-3; 9 bases match TRBD1. CDR3 length: 15 amino acids. Germline V gene data show CDR1 as SEHNR and CDR2 as FQNEAQ (reference sequence). Germline trimming cut 5 bases from V and 6 bases from J; bases unmatched to any gene: 9. The CDR3 protein is CASSPLTGGPDTQYF. The CDR3 bases are TGTGCCAGCAGCCCCCTAACAGGGGGCCCGGATACGCAGTATTTT.

The chain has TRBV4-3 and TRBJ1-3; TRBD1 matches 9 bases. The CDR3 extends over 20 amino acids. Germline trimming cut 0 bases from V and 0 bases from J; bases unmatched to any gene: 12. Germline V CDR1 and CDR2: LGHNA, YSLEER. The CDR3 coding sequence is TGCGCCAGCAGCCAAGATTTAGGGACAGGGACCTATCACTCTGGAAACACCATATATTTT. It codes for CASSQDLGTGTYHSGNTIYF.

The rearrangement links TRBV27 to TRBJ2-7, with D possibly matching TRBD1 (6 bases). Trimming removed 3 bases at V and 0 bases at J, with 9 bases between. This CDR3 spans 14 amino acids. The V gene's germline CDR1 is MNHEY and CDR2 SMNVEV (reference sequence). The CDR3 region is CASSFDRLSYEQYF. In nucleotides, the CDR3 is TGTGCCAGCAGTTTTGACAGGCTCTCCTACGAGCAGTACTTC.

The rearrangement uses TRBV15 and TRBJ2-3, with 12 bases identical to TRBD2. In germline, CDR1 is LNHNV, CDR2 YYDKDF (reference sequence). This CDR3 comprises 23 residues. V lost 3 bases to trimming and J lost 3 bases; unmatched junction nucleotides: 25. The CDR3 region is CATSRDTRRLAGAPVLCTDTQYF. The CDR3 DNA is TGTGCCACCAGCAGGGATACCCGTCGACTAGCGGGAGCCCCGGTTCTTTGTACAGATACGCAGTATTTT.

The chain links TRBV6-1 to TRBJ2-3; TRBD2 matches at 12 bases. V lost 2 bases and J lost 2; bases outside the gene matches: 5. Germline lookup yields CDR1 MNHNS and CDR2 SASEGT. This CDR3 comprises 17 residues. The CDR3 DNA reads TGTGCCAGCAGTGAAACGGGACTAGCGGGCACCACAGATACGCAGTATTTT. Its translation is CASSETGLAGTTDTQYF.

The V gene is TRBV6-1, the J gene TRBJ1-4; TRBD1 agrees at 7 bases. Trimming removed 5 bases from V and 7 bases from J; junction bases left unmatched: 7. This CDR3 has 14 amino acids. Germline assignment: CDR1 MNHNS and CDR2 SASEGT. CDR3 loop: CASSLGQPSEKLFF. The CDR3 DNA reads as TGTGCCAGCAGTCTGGGACAGCCCTCTGAAAAACTGTTTTTT.

V is TRBV4-3 and J is TRBJ2-2; a weak D match, TRBD1 (5 bases). The CDR3 has 17 amino acids. Germline loops: CDR1 LGHNA, CDR2 YSLEER. V was pared by 0 bases and J by 5 bases, with 16 bases between. CDR3 loop: CASSQEGQGYLTGELFF. CDR3 DNA: TGCGCCAGCAGCCAAGAAGGGCAGGGATATCTGACCGGGGAGCTGTTTTTT.

This clone was detected once. The chain couples TRBV30 to TRBJ2-7, with 7 bases identical to TRBD2. The V segment lost 0 bases and the J segment 3 bases; nucleotides outside the gene matches: 11. The CDR3 consists of 16 residues. CDR1 is GTSNPN, CDR2 SVGIG, per germline (reference sequence). This CDR3 reads CAWSVRVTSWDYEQYF. DNA for the CDR3: TGTGCCTGGAGTGTTAGGGTGACTAGCTGGGACTACGAGCAGTACTTC.

J is TRBJ1-1 and V is TRBV5-1; unclear D gene. The V and J ends lost 5 bases and 0 bases respectively, with 17 bases between them. CDR3 length: 16 amino acids. Germline V gene data show CDR1 as SGHRS and CDR2 as YFSETQ. Written as DNA, the CDR3 is TGCGCCAGCAGTGGGAGGACGGACTCGATGAACACTGAAGCTTTCTTT. This sequence encodes CASSGRTDSMNTEAFF. The whole variable domain, filled in from reference TRBV5-1 and TRBJ1-1, reads KAGVTQTPRYLIKTRGQQVTLSCSPISGHRSVSWYQQTPGQGLQFLFEYFSETQRNKGNFPGRFSGRQFSNSRSEMNVSTLELGDSALYLCASSGRTDSMNTEAFFGQGTRLTVV.

The chain employs TRBV7-2 and TRBJ1-2; 8 bases align to TRBD1. The germline V gene encodes CDR1 SGHTA and CDR2 FQGNSA. CDR3 length equals 14 residues. J gave up 6 bases and V 4 bases, and 7 bases lay outside the gene matches. This chain's CDR3 is CASSSGQGLDGYTF. CDR3 DNA: TGTGCCAGCAGCTCCGGACAGGGCTTAGATGGCTACACCTTC.

The chain carries TRBV27 and TRBJ1-1; 8 bases align to TRBD1. The CDR3 extends over 14 amino acids. Germline CDR1 MNHEY, CDR2 SMNVEV (reference sequence). J was trimmed by 3 bases and V by 10 bases; bases with no gene match: 10. In DNA form, the CDR3 reads TGTGCCACCAAAACGGACAGGGAGGACACTGAAGCTTTCTTT. Its protein product is CATKTDREDTEAFF.

This chain joins TRBV28 and TRBJ2-3; 12 bases agree with TRBD2. CDR1 and CDR2 (germline): MDHEN, SYDVKM. The CDR3 is 17 residues long. V gave up 2 bases and J gave up 5 bases; unmatched junction bases: 8. This CDR3 is CASSLGRLAGERDTQYF. CDR3 coding DNA: TGTGCCAGCAGTTTAGGAAGACTAGCGGGAGAGAGAGATACGCAGTATTTT.

The chain recombines TRBV5-4 with TRBJ1-2, with D tentatively TRBD1 (6 bases). From germline, CDR1 is SGHNT and CDR2 YYREEE (reference sequence). The CDR3 extends over 14 amino acids. The V end lost 4 bases, the J end lost 2 bases, and 12 bases lay between the germline ends. The CDR3 sequence: CASSARGSNYGYTF. Written as DNA, the CDR3 is TGTGCCAGCAGCGCCAGGGGTTCGAACTATGGCTACACCTTC.

This chain links TRBV7-9 with TRBJ1-1, with D uncertain. The V gene lost 1 base and the J gene lost 1 base, with 4 bases spanning the gap. CDR1 is SEHNR, CDR2 FQNEAQ, per germline (reference sequence). The CDR3 sequence is 13 residues long. The CDR3 region is CASSLVANTEAFF. DNA for the CDR3: TGTGCCAGCAGCTTAGTGGCGAACACTGAAGCTTTCTTT.

The chain employs TRBV7-9 and TRBJ2-7; possible D gene TRBD2, 5 bases. CDR1 and CDR2 from the germline V gene are SEHNR and FQNEAQ (reference sequence). V was clipped by 4 bases and J by 3 bases, with 10 bases between them. This CDR3 is built from 13 residues. CDR3 nucleotide sequence: TGTGCCAGCAGCTGGGAGAGCATCTACGAGCAGTACTTC. Translated: CASSWESIYEQYF.

In nucleotides, the CDR3 is TGTGCCAGCAGTCGTCAGGGTGACGAGCAGTACTTC. Amino acid sequence: CASSRQGDEQYF. The rearrangement uses TRBV28 and TRBJ2-7; a possible D gene is TRBD1 (5 bases). The germline CDR1 and CDR2 sequences are MDHEN and SYDVKM. Trimming stripped 5 bases from V and 5 bases from J, with 10 bases between. The CDR3 sequence is 12 residues long.

The chain joins TRBV7-3 to TRBJ1-1, with a possible D match to TRBD1 (5 bases). V shed 5 bases and J shed 4 bases, with 17 bases lying between them. The length of the CDR3 is 15 residues. CDR1 and CDR2 (germline): SGHTA, FQGTGA. Here the CDR3 reads CASSPQERGGTEAFF. The CDR3 DNA sequence: TGTGCCAGCAGCCCCCAGGAAAGGGGAGGCACTGAAGCTTTCTTT.

V and J are TRBV28 and TRBJ2-3, with TRBD2 matching 13 bases. Germline CDR1 MDHEN, CDR2 SYDVKM. V lost 5 bases to trimming and J lost 4 bases; unmatched junction nucleotides: 3. CDR3 length: 15 amino acids. This CDR3 is CASSQLAGGADTQYF. As DNA, the CDR3 is TGTGCCAGCAGTCAACTAGCGGGAGGGGCAGATACGCAGTATTTT.

The chain has TRBV2 and TRBJ1-1; D gene unclear. From germline, CDR1 is SNHLY and CDR2 FYNNEI. V was shortened by 5 bases and J by 2 bases, with 6 bases between the two germline ends. The CDR3 is made up of 12 amino acids. For the CDR3, the DNA is TGTGCCAGCAGTTTACATAACACTGAAGCTTTCTTT. Its translation is CASSLHNTEAFF.

The chain recombines TRBV7-9 with TRBJ2-3; 8 bases match TRBD2. The V gene end was trimmed by 6 bases and the J gene end by 6 bases; junction bases not matched to a gene: 8. The CDR3 runs to 14 residues. The germline V gene encodes CDR1 SEHNR and CDR2 FQNEAQ (reference sequence). The DNA for the CDR3 is TGTGCCAGCAGACCAGCGGGAGTCGCCGATACGCAGTATTTT. Protein product: CASRPAGVADTQYF.

This clone has a single count. The chain employs TRBV6-6 and TRBJ2-2; tentatively, D is TRBD1 (5 bases). The CDR3 runs to 15 residues. V shed 5 bases and J shed 4 bases, with 14 bases lying between them. Germline V CDR1 and CDR2: MNHNY, SVGAGI (reference sequence). The CDR3 region has the DNA TGTGCCAGCAGTCCACAGGACGGATTCACCGGGGAGCTGTTTTTT. This codes for CASSPQDGFTGELFF.

This rearrangement joins TRBV28 to TRBJ1-1; 7 nucleotides agree with TRBD1. Per the germline V gene, CDR1 is MDHEN and CDR2 is SYDVKM. V was clipped by 6 bases and J by 11 bases; unmatched bases: 18. The CDR3 covers 15 residues. The CDR3 loop is CASSPPGQPSFRAFF. CDR3 DNA: TGTGCCAGCAGCCCGCCGGGACAGCCTTCTTTTCGGGCTTTCTTT.